What follows describes a single T cell receptor beta chain. Method: immunoSEQ multiplex PCR; TCRdb's copy keeps in-frame clones and lacks some. The sample includes about 140,000 clones, about nine tenths of them seen just once. This sample is part of a study of blood T cell repertoires in COVID-19. The ends were cut back, 4 bases at V and 0 bases at J, with 14 bases in the middle. Germline lookup yields CDR1 LGHDT and CDR2 YNNKEL (reference sequence). The CDR3 consists of 16 residues. The clonotype comes from a human donor with COVID-19, enrolled during active disease. The donor label of this sample is uncertain. Sequencing was carried out using peripheral blood. This sequence joins TRBV3-1 (or the pseudogene TRBV3-2) and TRBJ2-3, with D possibly being TRBD2 (6 bases). Here the CDR3 reads CASSPQTRISTDTQYF. In DNA, the CDR3 is TGTGCCAGCAGCCCCCAGACTAGAATTAGCACAGATACGCAGTATTTT.